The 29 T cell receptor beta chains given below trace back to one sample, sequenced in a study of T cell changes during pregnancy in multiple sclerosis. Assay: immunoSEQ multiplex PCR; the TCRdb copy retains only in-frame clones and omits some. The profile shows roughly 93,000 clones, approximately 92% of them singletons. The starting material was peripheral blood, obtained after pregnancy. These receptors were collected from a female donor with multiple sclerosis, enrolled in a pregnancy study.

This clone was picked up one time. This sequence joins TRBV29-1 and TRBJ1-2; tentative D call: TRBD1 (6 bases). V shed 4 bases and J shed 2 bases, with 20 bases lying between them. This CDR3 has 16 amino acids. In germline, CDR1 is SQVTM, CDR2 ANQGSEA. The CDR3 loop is CSVVLGHLKENYGYTF. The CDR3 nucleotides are TGCAGCGTTGTGCTGGGACACCTCAAGGAGAACTATGGCTACACCTTC. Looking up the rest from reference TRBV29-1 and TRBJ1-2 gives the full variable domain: SAVISQKPSRDICQRGTSLTIQCQVDSQVTMMFWYRQQPGQSLTLIATANQGSEATYESGFVIDKFPISRPNLTFSTLTVSNMSPEDSSIYLCSVVLGHLKENYGYTFGSGTRLTVV.

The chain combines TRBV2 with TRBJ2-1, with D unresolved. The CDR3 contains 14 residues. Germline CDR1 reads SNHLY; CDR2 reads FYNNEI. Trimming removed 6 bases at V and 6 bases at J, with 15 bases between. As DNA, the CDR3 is TGTGCCAGCAGCGCCGCGACACTGGGCAATGAGCAGTTCTTC. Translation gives CASSAATLGNEQFF.

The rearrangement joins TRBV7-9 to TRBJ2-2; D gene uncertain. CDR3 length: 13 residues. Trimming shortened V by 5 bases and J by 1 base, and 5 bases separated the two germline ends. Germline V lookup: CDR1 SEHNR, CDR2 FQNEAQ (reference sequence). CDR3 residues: CASSPLNTGELFF. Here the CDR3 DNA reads TGTGCCAGCAGCCCACTGAACACCGGGGAGCTGTTTTTT. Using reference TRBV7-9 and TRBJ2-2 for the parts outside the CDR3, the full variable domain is DTGVSQNPRHKITKRGQNVTFRCDPISEHNRLYWYRQTLGQGPEFLTYFQNEAQLEKSRLLSDRFSAERPKGSFSTLEIQRTEQGDSAMYLCASSPLNTGELFFGEGSRLTVL.

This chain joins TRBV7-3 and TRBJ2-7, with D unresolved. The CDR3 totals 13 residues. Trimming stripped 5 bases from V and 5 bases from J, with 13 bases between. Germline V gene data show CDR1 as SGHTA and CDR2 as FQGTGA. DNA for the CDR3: TGTGCCAGCAGCCCCATGGGCGCCCACGAGCAGTACTTC. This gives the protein CASSPMGAHEQYF.

The CDR3 loop is CASSANRAYTF. The CDR3 DNA reads TGTGCCAGCAGCGCGAACAGGGCCTACACCTTC. V is TRBV9 and J is TRBJ1-2, with D possibly TRBD1 on 6 matching bases. This CDR3 is built from 11 residues. Germline V lookup: CDR1 SGDLS, CDR2 YYNGEE. The germline V and J ends were trimmed by 3 bases and 10 bases, with 10 bases remaining between them.

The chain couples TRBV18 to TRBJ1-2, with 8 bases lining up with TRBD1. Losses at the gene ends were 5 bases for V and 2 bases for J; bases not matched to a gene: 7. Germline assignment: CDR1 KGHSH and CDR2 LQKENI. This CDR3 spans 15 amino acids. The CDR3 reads CASSWKDRENYGYTF. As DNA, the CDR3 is TGTGCCAGCTCATGGAAGGACAGGGAAAACTATGGCTACACCTTC.

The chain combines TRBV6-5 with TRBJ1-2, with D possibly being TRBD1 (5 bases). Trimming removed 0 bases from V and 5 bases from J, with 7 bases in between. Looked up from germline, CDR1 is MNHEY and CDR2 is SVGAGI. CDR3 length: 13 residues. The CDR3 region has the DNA TGTGCCAGCAGTTACTCAGGGGAATATGGCTACACCTTC. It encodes CASSYSGEYGYTF.

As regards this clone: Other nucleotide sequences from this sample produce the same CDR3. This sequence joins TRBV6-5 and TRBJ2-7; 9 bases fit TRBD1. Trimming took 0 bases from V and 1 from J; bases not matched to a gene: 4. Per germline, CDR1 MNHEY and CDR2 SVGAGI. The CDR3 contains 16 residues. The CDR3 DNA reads TGTGCCAGCAGTTACTCTGGGACAGGGACATCCTACGAGCAGTACTTC. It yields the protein CASSYSGTGTSYEQYF.

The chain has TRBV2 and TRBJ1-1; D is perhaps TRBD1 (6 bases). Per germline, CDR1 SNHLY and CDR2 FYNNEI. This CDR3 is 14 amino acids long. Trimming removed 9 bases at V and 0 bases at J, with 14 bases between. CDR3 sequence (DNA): TGTGCCAGAACTCCGGGACACTTGAACACTGAAGCTTTCTTT. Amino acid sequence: CARTPGHLNTEAFF.

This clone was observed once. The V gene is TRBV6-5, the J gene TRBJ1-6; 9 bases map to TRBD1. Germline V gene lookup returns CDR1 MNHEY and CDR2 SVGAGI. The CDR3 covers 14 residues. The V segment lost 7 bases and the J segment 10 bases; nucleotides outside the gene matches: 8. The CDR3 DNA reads TGTGCCAGCACCCTGGGACAGGGAGGCTCACCCCTCCACTTT. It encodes CASTLGQGGSPLHF.

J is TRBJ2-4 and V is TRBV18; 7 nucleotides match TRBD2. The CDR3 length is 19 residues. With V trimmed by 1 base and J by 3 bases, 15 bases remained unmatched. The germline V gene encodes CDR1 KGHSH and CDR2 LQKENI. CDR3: CASSPLTLAPRKNKNIQYF. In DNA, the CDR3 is TGTGCCAGCTCACCACTTACACTAGCGCCCCGAAAAAACAAAAACATTCAGTACTTC.

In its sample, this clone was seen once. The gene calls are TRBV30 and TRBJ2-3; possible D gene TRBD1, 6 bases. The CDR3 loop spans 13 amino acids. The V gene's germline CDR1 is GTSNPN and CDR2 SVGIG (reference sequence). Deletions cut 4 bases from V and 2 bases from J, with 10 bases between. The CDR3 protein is CAWTRGTTDTQYF. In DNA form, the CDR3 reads TGTGCCTGGACGAGGGGGACCACAGATACGCAGTATTTT.

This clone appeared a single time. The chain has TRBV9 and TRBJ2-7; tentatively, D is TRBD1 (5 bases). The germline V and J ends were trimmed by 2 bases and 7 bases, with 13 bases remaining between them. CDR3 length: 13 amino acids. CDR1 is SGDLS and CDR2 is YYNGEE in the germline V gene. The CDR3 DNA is TGTGCCAGCAGCGTGGGGCCGGTCTTAGAGCAGTACTTC. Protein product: CASSVGPVLEQYF.

The CDR3 sequence is CASSSPGQGLLEQYF. The CDR3 coding sequence is TGCGCCAGCAGCTCACCGGGACAGGGCCTCCTCGAGCAGTACTTC. V usage is TRBV5-1 and J usage is TRBJ2-7, with 9 bases that match TRBD1. Looked up from germline, CDR1 is SGHRS and CDR2 is YFSETQ. The CDR3 length is 15 residues. V was pared by 3 bases and J by 6 bases, with 10 bases of the junction left unmatched.

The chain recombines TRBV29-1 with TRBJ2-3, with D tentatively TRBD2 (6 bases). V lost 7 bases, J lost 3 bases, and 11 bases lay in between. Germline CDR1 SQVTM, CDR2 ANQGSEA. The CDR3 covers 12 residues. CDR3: CSGRVGTDTQYF. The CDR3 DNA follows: TGCAGCGGGAGGGTAGGGACAGATACGCAGTATTTT.

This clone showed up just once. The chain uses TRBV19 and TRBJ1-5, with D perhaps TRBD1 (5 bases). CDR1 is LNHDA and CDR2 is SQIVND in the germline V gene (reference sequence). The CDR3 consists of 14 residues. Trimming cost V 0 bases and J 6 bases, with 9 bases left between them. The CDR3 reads CASSIEGQGQPQHF. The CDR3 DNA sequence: TGTGCCAGTAGTATAGAGGGGCAGGGTCAGCCCCAGCATTTT.

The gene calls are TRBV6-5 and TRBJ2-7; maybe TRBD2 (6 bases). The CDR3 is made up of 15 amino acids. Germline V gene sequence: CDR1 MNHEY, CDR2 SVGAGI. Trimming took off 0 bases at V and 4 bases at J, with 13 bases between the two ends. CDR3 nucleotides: TGTGCCAGCAGTTACTCGTCCGGGAGCGGATACGAGCAGTACTTC. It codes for CASSYSSGSGYEQYF.

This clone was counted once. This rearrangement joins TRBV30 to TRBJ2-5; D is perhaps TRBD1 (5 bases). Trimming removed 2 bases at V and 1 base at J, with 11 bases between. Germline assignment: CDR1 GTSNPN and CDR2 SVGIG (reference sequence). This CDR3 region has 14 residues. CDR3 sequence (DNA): TGTGCCTGGAGTCCAGGGAATCTCCAAGAGACCCAGTACTTC. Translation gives CAWSPGNLQETQYF.

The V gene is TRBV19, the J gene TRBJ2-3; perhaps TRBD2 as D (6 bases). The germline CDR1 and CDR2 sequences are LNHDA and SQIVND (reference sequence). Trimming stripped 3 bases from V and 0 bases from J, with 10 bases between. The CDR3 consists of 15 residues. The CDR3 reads CASSMIRGSTDTQYF. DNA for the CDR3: TGTGCCAGTAGTATGATACGGGGGAGCACAGATACGCAGTATTTT. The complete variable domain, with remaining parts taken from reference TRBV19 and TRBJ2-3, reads DGGITQSPKYLFRKEGQNVTLSCEQNLNHDAMYWYRQDPGQGLRLIYYSQIVNDFQKGDIAEGYSVSREKKESFPLTVTSAQKNPTAFYLCASSMIRGSTDTQYFGPGTRLTVL.

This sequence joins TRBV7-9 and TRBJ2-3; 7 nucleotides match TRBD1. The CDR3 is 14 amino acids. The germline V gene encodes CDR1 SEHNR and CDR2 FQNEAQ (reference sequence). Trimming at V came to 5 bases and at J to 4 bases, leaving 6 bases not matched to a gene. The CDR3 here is CASSPDRVPDTQYF. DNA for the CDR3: TGTGCCAGCAGCCCCGACAGGGTCCCAGATACGCAGTATTTT.

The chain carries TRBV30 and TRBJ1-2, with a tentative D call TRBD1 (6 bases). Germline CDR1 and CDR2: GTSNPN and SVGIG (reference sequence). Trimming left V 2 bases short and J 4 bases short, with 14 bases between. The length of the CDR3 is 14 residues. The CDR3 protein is CAWSPGVRGYGYTF. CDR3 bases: TGTGCCTGGAGTCCAGGGGTTCGCGGCTATGGCTACACCTTC.

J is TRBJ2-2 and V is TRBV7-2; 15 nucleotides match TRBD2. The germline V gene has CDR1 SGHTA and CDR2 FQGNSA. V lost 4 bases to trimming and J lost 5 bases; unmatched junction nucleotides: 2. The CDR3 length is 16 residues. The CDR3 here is CASSSGTSGGTGELFF. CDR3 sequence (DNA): TGTGCCAGCAGCTCCGGGACTAGCGGGGGGACCGGGGAGCTGTTTTTT.

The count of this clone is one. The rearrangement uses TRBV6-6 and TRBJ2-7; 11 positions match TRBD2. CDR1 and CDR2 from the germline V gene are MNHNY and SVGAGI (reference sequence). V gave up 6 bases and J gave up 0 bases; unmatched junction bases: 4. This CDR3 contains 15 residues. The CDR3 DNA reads TGTGCCAGCAGCGGAACTAGCGGGGGCTCCTACGAGCAGTACTTC. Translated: CASSGTSGGSYEQYF.

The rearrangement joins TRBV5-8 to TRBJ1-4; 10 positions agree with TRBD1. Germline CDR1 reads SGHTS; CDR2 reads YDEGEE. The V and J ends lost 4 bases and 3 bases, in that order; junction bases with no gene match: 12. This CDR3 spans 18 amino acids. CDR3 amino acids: CASSVHMGQGRSNEKLFF. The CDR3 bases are TGTGCCAGCAGCGTCCACATGGGACAGGGGCGGTCTAATGAAAAACTGTTTTTT.

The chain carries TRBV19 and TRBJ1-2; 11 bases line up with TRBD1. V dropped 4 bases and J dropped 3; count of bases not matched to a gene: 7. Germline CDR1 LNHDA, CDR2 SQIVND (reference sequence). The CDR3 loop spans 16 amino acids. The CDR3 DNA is TGTGCCAGTAGTAGAGGACAGGGGGCTCTTTACTATGGCTACACCTTC. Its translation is CASSRGQGALYYGYTF.

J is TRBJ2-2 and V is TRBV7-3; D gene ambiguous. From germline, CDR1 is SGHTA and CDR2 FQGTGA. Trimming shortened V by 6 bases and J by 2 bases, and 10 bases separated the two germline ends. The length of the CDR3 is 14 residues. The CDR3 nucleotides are TGTGCCAGCAGTCGTGGGCACAACACCGGGGAGCTGTTTTTT. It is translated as CASSRGHNTGELFF.

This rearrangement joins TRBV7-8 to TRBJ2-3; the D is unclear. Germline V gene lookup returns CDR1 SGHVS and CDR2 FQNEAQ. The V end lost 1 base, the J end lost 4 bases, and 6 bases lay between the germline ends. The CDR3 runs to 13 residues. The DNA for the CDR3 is TGTGCCAGCAGCTTAGGGCTAGCAGATACGCAGTATTTT. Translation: CASSLGLADTQYF. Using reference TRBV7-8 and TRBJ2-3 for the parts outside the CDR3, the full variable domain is GAGVSQSPRYKVAKRGQDVALRCDPISGHVSLFWYQQALGQGPEFLTYFQNEAQLDKSGLPSDRFFAERPEGSVSTLKIQRTQQEDSAVYLCASSLGLADTQYFGPGTRLTVL.

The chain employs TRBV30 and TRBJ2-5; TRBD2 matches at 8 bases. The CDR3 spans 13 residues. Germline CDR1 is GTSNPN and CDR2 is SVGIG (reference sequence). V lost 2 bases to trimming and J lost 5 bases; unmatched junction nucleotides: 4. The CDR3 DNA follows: TGTGCCTGGAGTCCCCTAGCGGGTGAGACCCAGTACTTC. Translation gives CAWSPLAGETQYF.

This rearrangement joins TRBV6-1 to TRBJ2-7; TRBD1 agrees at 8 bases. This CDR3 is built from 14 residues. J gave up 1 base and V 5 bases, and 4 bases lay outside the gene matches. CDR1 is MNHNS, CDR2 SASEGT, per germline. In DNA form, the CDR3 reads TGTGCCAGCAGTCGACAGGGGTGGTCCTACGAGCAGTACTTC. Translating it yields CASSRQGWSYEQYF.